This T cell receptor beta chain was found in a study of CD8+CD57+ T cells in acquired aplastic anemia. Study at large: The study obtained an average of approximately 2.9 ug of DNA from sorted CD4+ and CD8+ cells. CD4+ reads averaged about 11 million in healthy donors. Study-level points and caveats: Patients shared 25 to 35 CD8+ CDR3 sequences with controls. Statistical testing detected no significant gap in CD8+ Simpson's diversity between patients and controls.

About this clonotype itself: Its antigen is still unknown. An end of the junction does not agree with germline; a read error may underlie this.

This CDR3 spans 14 amino acids. Looked up from germline, CDR1 is WNHNN and CDR2 is SYGVQD (reference sequence). Both TCR beta VDJ combination and CDR3 sequence profiling were carried out. Genomic DNA was the template for this profiling. From the reads, TCRdb called clonotypes with MiXCR, one entry per CDR3 protein. Among some 410,000 distinct CDR3 sequences listed, 60% to 80% were seen once. Sequencing was carried out using sorted CD4+, CD8+, or CD8+CD57+ T cells (not recorded which) from PBMCs. The chain uses TRBV10-1 and TRBJ2-1, with D perhaps matching TRBD2 (7 bases). TRBJ2-7 matches the DNA end more closely, so the J call is doubtful. The source is a human donor in good health, serving as a control. CDR3 bases: TGTGCCAGCAGCGTAGTCGGGGGGCACCCTGAGCAGTACTTC. This encodes CASSVVGGHPEQYF.